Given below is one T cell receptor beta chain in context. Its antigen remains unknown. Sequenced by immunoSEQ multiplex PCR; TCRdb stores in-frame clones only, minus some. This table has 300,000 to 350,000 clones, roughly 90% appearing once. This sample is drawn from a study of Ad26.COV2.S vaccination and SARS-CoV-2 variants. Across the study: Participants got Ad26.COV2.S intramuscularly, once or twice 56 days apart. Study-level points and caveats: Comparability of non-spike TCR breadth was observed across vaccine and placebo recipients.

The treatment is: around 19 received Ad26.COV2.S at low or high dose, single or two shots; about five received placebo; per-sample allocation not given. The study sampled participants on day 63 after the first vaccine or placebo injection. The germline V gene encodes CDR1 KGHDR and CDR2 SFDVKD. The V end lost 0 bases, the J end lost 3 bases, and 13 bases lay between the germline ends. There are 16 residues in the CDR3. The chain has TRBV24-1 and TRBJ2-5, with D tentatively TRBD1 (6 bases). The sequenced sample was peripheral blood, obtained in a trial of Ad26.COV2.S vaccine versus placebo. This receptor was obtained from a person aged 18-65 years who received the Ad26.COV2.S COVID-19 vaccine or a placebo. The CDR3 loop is CATSDLGAGVEETQYF. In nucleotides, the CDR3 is TGTGCCACCAGTGATTTGGGGGCAGGGGTAGAAGAGACCCAGTACTTC.